This TCR beta chain stems from a study of PD-1 blockade in classical Hodgkin lymphoma. General study points: In CD4+ cells, TCR diversity went up significantly by C4D1, but in CD8+ cells it did not.

In every patient, relapse followed autologous stem cell transplantation, while exposure to brentuximab vedotin differed. Patients reached a best response of complete response, partial response or progressive disease. This clone was recorded a few times. Its antigen is not known. TCRdb's table, derived via immunoSEQ multiplex PCR, lists solely in-frame clones and lacks some. This table has roughly 28,000 clones, 65% to 75% appearing once. The origin of this receptor is a human donor with classical Hodgkin lymphoma. The sample consisted of peripheral blood mononuclear cells (PBMCs), taken before the second cycle of nivolumab.

The DNA of the CDR3 is TGTGCCAGCAGTGAATACAGGGCGGGCTACGAGCAGTACTTC. Protein product: CASSEYRAGYEQYF. The chain carries TRBV6-1 and TRBJ2-7, with D possibly matching TRBD1 (6 bases). From germline, CDR1 is MNHNS and CDR2 SASEGT. V lost 2 bases and J lost 3, with 11 bases in between. This CDR3 is 14 amino acids long.